These T cell receptor beta chains were read from a single sample in a study of blood T cell repertoires in COVID-19. Libraries were prepared by immunoSEQ multiplex PCR; TCRdb keeps only in-frame clonotypes and omits some of them. The data contain 250,000 to 350,000 clones, 65% to 85% of them singletons. Specimen: peripheral blood. The receptor source for this set is a woman between 50 and 59 years old with acute or convalescent COVID-19. CDR3s include the opening cysteine and the closing phenylalanine or tryptophan. A D gene is named only where the DNA matches it firmly. The size entry is marked missing in some rows and otherwise reads once, few, many or a size class.

J gene	clone size	V gene	D gene	CDR3 protein	CDR3 DNA
TRBJ1-1	once	TRBV19	TRBD1	CASRDGQGYTEAFF	TGTGCCAGTAGGGACGGACAGGGTTACACTGAAGCTTTCTTT
TRBJ2-1	.	TRBV2	.	CASSGLTEEQFF	TGTGCCAGCAGTGGTCTGACTGAGGAGCAGTTCTTC
TRBJ1-5	.	TRBV7-2	.	CASSLAVGQPQHF	TGTGCCAGCAGCTTGGCGGTCGGACAGCCCCAGCATTTT
TRBJ1-2	.	TRBV5-1	.	CASSFNSAPNYGYTF	TGCGCCAGCAGCTTCAACTCCGCCCCAAACTATGGCTACACCTTC
TRBJ1-2	.	TRBV7-2	.	CASSANSVNYGYTF	TGTGCCAGCAGTGCCAACAGTGTAAACTATGGCTACACCTTC
TRBJ2-1	.	TRBV5-8	.	CASSYRTGYNEQFF	TGTGCCAGCAGCTATCGGACTGGGTACAATGAGCAGTTCTTC
TRBJ2-5	.	TRBV18	.	CASSPPHKETQYF	TGTGCCAGCTCACCACCACATAAAGAGACCCAGTACTTC
TRBJ2-3	.	TRBV5-1	TRBD2	CASSGTSGGLKVADTQYF	TGCGCCAGCAGCGGGACTAGCGGGGGGTTAAAAGTAGCAGATACGCAGTATTTT
TRBJ1-5	.	TRBV28	TRBD1	CASSSHRGSNSNQPQHF	TGTGCCAGCAGTTCGCACAGGGGGTCAAATAGCAATCAGCCCCAGCATTTT
TRBJ2-1	.	TRBV7-3	.	CASSPTDSYNEQFF	TGTGCCAGCAGCCCGACCGACAGCTACAATGAGCAGTTCTTC
TRBJ2-3	.	TRBV7-2	TRBD2	CASSSRVAGLSTSTDTQYF	TGTGCCAGCAGCTCGAGGGTAGCGGGGCTAAGCACTAGCACAGATACGCAGTATTTT
TRBJ1-2	few	TRBV27	TRBD1	CASSFGPGTGDGYTF	TGTGCCAGCAGTTTCGGTCCCGGGACAGGGGATGGCTACACCTTC
TRBJ1-2	.	TRBV19	.	CASSDGQRLGGYTF	TGTGCCAGTAGTGATGGACAGAGGCTGGGCGGCTACACCTTC
TRBJ2-1	.	TRBV7-2	.	CASHQLGRTASSYNEQFF	TGTGCCAGCCACCAGCTGGGTAGGACAGCCTCATCCTACAATGAGCAGTTCTTC
TRBJ1-2	.	TRBV3-1/TRBV3-2	.	CASSHRDGLGYTF	TGTGCCAGCAGTCACAGGGATGGTCTTGGCTACACCTTC
TRBJ2-3	.	TRBV3-1/TRBV3-2	TRBD1	CASSLELGTGVSSTQYF	TGTGCCAGCAGCCTTGAACTCGGAACAGGGGTTTCAAGTACGCAGTATTTT
TRBJ1-6	.	TRBV5-1	TRBD1	CASSLNRGNSPLHF	TGCGCCAGCAGCTTGAACAGGGGGAACTCACCCCTCCACTTT
TRBJ1-1	.	TRBV7-9	TRBD1	CASSVWLGQGLPNTEAFF	TGTGCCAGCAGCGTATGGTTGGGACAGGGGCTCCCGAACACTGAAGCTTTCTTT
TRBJ2-7	once	TRBV6-5	.	CASRGVGSRLYEQYF	TGTGCCAGCAGAGGAGTAGGTAGCAGACTCTACGAGCAGTACTTC
TRBJ1-4	.	TRBV5-1	.	CASSPSTGGRGEKLFF	TGCGCCAGCAGCCCATCAACGGGGGGGCGGGGAGAAAAACTGTTTTTT
TRBJ2-5	few	TRBV29-1	.	CSVEVPGERGTQYF	TGCAGCGTTGAAGTCCCGGGGGAGAGGGGGACCCAGTACTTC
TRBJ1-5	once	TRBV4-1	.	CASSQGGAGNQPQHF	TGCGCCAGCAGCCAAGGGGGCGCGGGCAATCAGCCCCAGCATTTT
TRBJ2-2	few	TRBV10-3	TRBD1	CAISTREDRVTGELFF	TGTGCCATCAGTACCCGAGAGGACAGGGTAACCGGGGAGCTGTTTTTT
TRBJ2-3	.	TRBV2	.	CASSVGRGKDTQYF	TGTGCCAGCAGTGTCGGCAGGGGTAAAGATACGCAGTATTTT
TRBJ2-1	once	TRBV7-2	TRBD2	CASSLAGTSGRREQFF	TGTGCCAGCAGCTTAGCAGGGACTAGCGGGAGACGTGAGCAGTTCTTC
TRBJ2-3	few	TRBV28	.	CASTPGGGLRDTQYF	TGTGCCAGCACCCCTGGGGGGGGGCTGCGGGATACGCAGTATTTT
TRBJ1-2	.	TRBV25-1	TRBD1	CASSETGPGNYGYTF	TGTGCCAGCAGTGAGACAGGGCCCGGTAACTATGGCTACACCTTC
TRBJ1-6	few	TRBV7-2	TRBD1	CASSLRDSYSPLHF	TGTGCCAGCAGCCTCCGGGACAGTTATTCACCCCTCCACTTT
TRBJ2-5	.	TRBV7-7	.	CASSSAFAGAETQYF	TGTGCCAGCAGCAGTGCGTTTGCTGGTGCAGAGACCCAGTACTTC
TRBJ1-2	.	TRBV3-1/TRBV3-2	.	CASSQQQGYGYTF	TGTGCCAGCAGCCAACAACAGGGCTATGGCTACACCTTC
TRBJ1-1	.	TRBV28	TRBD1	CASSFRGTGFMNTEAFF	TGTGCCAGCAGTTTCAGAGGGACAGGGTTCATGAACACTGAAGCTTTCTTT
TRBJ1-1	.	TRBV3-1/TRBV3-2	TRBD1	CASSPTREGARTEAFF	TGTGCCAGCAGCCCCACCCGGGAGGGGGCGCGAACTGAAGCTTTCTTT
TRBJ1-4	.	TRBV28	TRBD1	CASSLGGQGDEKLFF	TGTGCCAGCAGTTTGGGGGGACAGGGGGATGAAAAACTGTTTTTT
TRBJ1-1	.	TRBV5-1	TRBD1	CASSAGQTYTEAFF	TGCGCCAGCAGCGCGGGACAGACCTACACTGAAGCTTTCTTT
TRBJ1-4	.	TRBV2	.	CASSETRIGSEKLFF	TGTGCCAGCAGTGAGACGAGAATAGGGAGTGAAAAACTGTTTTTT
TRBJ2-1	.	TRBV27	.	CASSPLEEALYEQFF	TGTGCCAGCAGTCCCCTCGAAGAGGCCTTGTATGAGCAGTTCTTC
TRBJ2-4	once	TRBV18	TRBD1	CASSPRDSLKNIQYF	TGTGCCAGCTCACCAAGGGACAGCCTCAAAAACATTCAGTACTTC
TRBJ2-3	.	TRBV7-3	TRBD2	CASSLGTSGRNTQYF	TGTGCCAGCAGCTTGGGTACTAGCGGGAGGAATACGCAGTATTTT
TRBJ2-3	.	TRBV24-1	.	CATSDLQSRGTDTQYF	TGTGCCACCAGTGATTTGCAATCCAGGGGCACAGATACGCAGTATTTT
TRBJ2-3	.	TRBV13	TRBD2	CASSLKPSGVSTDTQYF	TGTGCCAGCAGCTTAAAACCTAGCGGGGTTAGCACAGATACGCAGTATTTT
TRBJ1-4	once	TRBV24-1	.	CATSDPGHPRFSNEKLFF	TGTGCCACCAGTGACCCAGGTCACCCCCGTTTCTCAAATGAAAAACTGTTTTTT